Given below is one T cell receptor (beta chain) in context. Germline assignment: CDR1 MNHNY and CDR2 SVGAGI (reference sequence). Trimming pared 8 bases from V and 4 bases from J, leaving 11 bases between. The CDR3 totals 12 residues. These data belong to a study of T cell responses to AZD1222 COVID-19 vaccine. TCRdb's table, derived via immunoSEQ multiplex PCR, lists solely in-frame clones and lacks some. The sample carries around 150,000 clones, about 91% recorded once. J is TRBJ1-2 and V is TRBV6-6; a weak D match, TRBD1 (5 bases). This receptor was identified in an adult who received the AZD1222 COVID-19 vaccine. Sequenced material: peripheral blood, taken 28 days after the second AZD1222 dose. The CDR3 here is CASGTGVYGYTF. The DNA for the CDR3 is TGTGCCAGCGGCACGGGGGTCTATGGCTACACCTTC.